These 25 T cell receptor beta chains came from one sample sequenced in a study of cytomegalovirus exposure and HLA in healthy donors. The PCR had 60 Vbeta and 13 Jbeta primers. The data were produced by immunoSEQ multiplex PCR, yet TCRdb's version contains in-frame clones alone and is incomplete. The sample has roughly 170,000 clones, around four fifths seen once. Specimen: PBMCs. Source of these receptors: a man aged 50-59 years in good health and CMV-seronegative.

The rearrangement joins TRBV28 to TRBJ2-5; 12 bases are shared with TRBD2. The V segment lost 4 bases and the J segment 6 bases; nucleotides outside the gene matches: 3. The CDR3 length is 14 residues. Germline V CDR1 and CDR2: MDHEN, SYDVKM. CDR3 DNA: TGTGCCAGCAGTTCTAGCGGGAGGGCGAAGACCCAGTACTTC. Protein sequence: CASSSSGRAKTQYF. Full variable domain (remainder filled in from reference TRBV28 and TRBJ2-5): DVKVTQSSRYLVKRTGEKVFLECVQDMDHENMFWYRQDPGLGLRLIYFSYDVKMKEKGDIPEGYSVSREKKERFSLILESASTNQTSMYLCASSSSGRAKTQYFGPGTRLLVL.

The CDR3 loop reads CASSVAPTPDTQYF. The CDR3 region has the DNA TGTGCCAGCAGCGTAGCCCCAACACCAGATACGCAGTATTTT. This chain connects TRBV9 to TRBJ2-3; D ambiguous. The germline gives CDR1 SGDLS, CDR2 YYNGEE. Trimming shortened V by 0 bases and J by 4 bases, and 9 bases separated the two germline ends. The CDR3 is made up of 14 amino acids.

The gene calls are TRBV5-1 and TRBJ2-7, with D possibly matching TRBD1 (6 bases). The V gene's germline CDR1 is SGHRS and CDR2 YFSETQ. V was cut by 3 bases and J by 2 bases, with 12 bases left in between. The CDR3 totals 14 residues. CDR3 sequence (DNA): TGCGCCAGCAGCTCGACCAGGGGCGCCTACGAGCAGTACTTC. The encoded protein is CASSSTRGAYEQYF.

V gene TRBV7-9 combines with J gene TRBJ2-1; 13 nucleotides match TRBD2. The CDR3 spans 17 residues. Germline V gives CDR1 SEHNR, CDR2 FQNEAQ (reference sequence). The ends lost 5 bases at V and 4 bases at J; junction bases unmatched: 8. CDR3 residues: CASSPRTSGSRYNEQFF. The CDR3 nucleotides read TGTGCCAGCAGCCCTCGGACTAGCGGGAGTCGGTACAATGAGCAGTTCTTC.

The V gene is TRBV9, the J gene TRBJ2-5; TRBD1 matches at 8 bases. Germline V gene lookup returns CDR1 SGDLS and CDR2 YYNGEE. This CDR3 is built from 14 residues. V trimming: 3 bases; J trimming: 5 bases; junction bases outside the gene matches: 6. For the CDR3, the DNA is TGTGCCAGCAGCGAGGACAGGGTGGAGGAGACCCAGTACTTC. Its protein is CASSEDRVEETQYF.

The V and J genes are TRBV5-1 and TRBJ1-2, with 10 bases lining up with TRBD1. The CDR3 sequence is 15 residues long. Losses at the gene ends were 4 bases for V and 6 bases for J; bases not matched to a gene: 9. Germline V gene sequence: CDR1 SGHRS, CDR2 YFSETQ. CDR3 in amino acids: CASSKPGQGINGYTF. The DNA for the CDR3 is TGCGCCAGCAGCAAGCCGGGACAGGGGATTAATGGCTACACCTTC.

The J gene is TRBJ2-5, the V gene TRBV19, with D perhaps TRBD2 (7 bases). V lost 6 bases, J lost 4 bases, and 15 bases lay in between. The V gene's germline CDR1 is LNHDA and CDR2 SQIVND (reference sequence). The CDR3 spans 14 residues. The CDR3 is CASRTNREGETQYF. In DNA form, the CDR3 reads TGTGCCAGTAGAACCAACAGGGAGGGAGAGACCCAGTACTTC.

J is TRBJ1-3 and V is TRBV30; possibly TRBD1 for D (6 bases). Deletions cut 2 bases from V and 1 base from J, with 6 bases between. This CDR3 contains 13 residues. CDR1 GTSNPN and CDR2 SVGIG come from the germline V gene (reference sequence). CDR3 DNA sequence: TGTGCCTGGAGTAGGGGGTCTGGAAACACCATATATTTT. This gives the protein CAWSRGSGNTIYF.

J is TRBJ2-7 and V is TRBV28; 7 positions agree with TRBD2. J lost 8 bases, V lost 2 bases, and 9 bases had no gene match. The CDR3 is made up of 14 amino acids. CDR1 MDHEN and CDR2 SYDVKM come from the germline V gene. DNA for the CDR3: TGTGCCAGCAGTTTAGGGACTACCCCAGGGAAGCAGTACTTC. As protein: CASSLGTTPGKQYF.

The chain links TRBV11-3 to TRBJ2-2, with TRBD1 matching over 7 bases. Germline values: CDR1 SGHNT, CDR2 YENEEA. The CDR3 sequence is 14 residues long. After removal of 0 bases from V and 9 bases from J, the junction contained 4 bases not matched to a gene. This chain's CDR3 is CASSLEGQHRELFF. The CDR3 region has the DNA TGTGCCAGCAGCTTAGAGGGACAGCACCGGGAGCTGTTTTTT.

The chain employs TRBV5-6 and TRBJ2-1, with TRBD1 matching 11 bases. V lost 3 bases and J lost 4; bases outside the gene matches: 6. CDR3 length equals 16 residues. The germline gives CDR1 SGHDT, CDR2 YYEEEE. The DNA of the CDR3 is TGTGCCAGCAGCTCCACCGGGACAGGGGGGTACAATGAGCAGTTCTTC. Its translation is CASSSTGTGGYNEQFF.

V is TRBV28 and J is TRBJ2-7, with 7 bases lining up with TRBD2. Losses at the gene ends were 4 bases for V and 3 bases for J; bases not matched to a gene: 6. Germline V gives CDR1 MDHEN, CDR2 SYDVKM. This CDR3 is built from 14 residues. CDR3 in DNA: TGTGCCAGCAGTTGGACTAGTACCAACTACGAGCAGTACTTC. As protein: CASSWTSTNYEQYF.

The chain employs TRBV7-2 and TRBJ1-2, with 8 bases identical to TRBD1. The trim removed 1 base at V and 7 bases at J, leaving 5 bases unmatched. The germline CDR1 and CDR2 sequences are SGHTA and FQGNSA. The CDR3 length is 14 residues. CDR3 region: CASSLGRGQVGYTF. CDR3 nucleotides: TGTGCCAGCAGCTTAGGCAGGGGGCAGGTTGGCTACACCTTC.

V gene TRBV9 combines with J gene TRBJ1-5, with TRBD1 matching over 8 bases. Trimming took 0 bases from V and 3 from J; bases not matched to a gene: 11. Germline lookup yields CDR1 SGDLS and CDR2 YYNGEE. CDR3 length equals 18 residues. The CDR3 region has the DNA TGTGCCAGCAGCGTAGAGACGGAGGGACAGGACCCCAATCAGCCCCAGCATTTT. Protein sequence: CASSVETEGQDPNQPQHF.

This clone appeared a few times. The rearrangement links TRBV27 to TRBJ1-1, with D unclear. Germline V gene lookup returns CDR1 MNHEY and CDR2 SMNVEV (reference sequence). Trimming stripped 2 bases from V and 7 bases from J, with 8 bases between. This CDR3 region has 12 residues. CDR3 nucleotide sequence: TGTGCCAGCAGTTTAAGGCGGAGTGAAGCTTTCTTT. Translating gives CASSLRRSEAFF.

The chain couples TRBV7-2 to TRBJ2-5, with 9 positions matching TRBD2. In germline, CDR1 is SGHTA, CDR2 FQGNSA. Losses at the gene ends were 1 base for V and 4 bases for J; bases not matched to a gene: 10. The CDR3 spans 17 residues. The CDR3 loop reads CASSLGYAGGRRETQYF. In nucleotides, the CDR3 is TGTGCCAGCAGCTTAGGATACGCGGGGGGGCGTCGAGAGACCCAGTACTTC.

V gene TRBV7-9 combines with J gene TRBJ2-4, with 7 bases lining up with TRBD1. Germline CDR1 and CDR2: SEHNR and FQNEAQ (reference sequence). The CDR3 sequence is 17 residues long. V shed 6 bases and J 0 bases; nucleotides not matched to a gene: 11. The CDR3 DNA follows: TGTGCCAGCAGTAGGGACAGATTACTTTTAGCCAAAAACATTCAGTACTTC. Its translation is CASSRDRLLLAKNIQYF.

The V call is TRBV18, the J call TRBJ2-3, with 14 bases lining up with TRBD2. The CDR3 is made up of 18 amino acids. In germline, CDR1 is KGHSH, CDR2 LQKENI. With V trimmed by 3 bases and J by 0 bases, 5 bases remained unmatched. CDR3 sequence: CASSPRLAGGTSTDTQYF. CDR3 coding DNA: TGTGCCAGCTCACCTCGACTAGCGGGGGGGACTAGCACAGATACGCAGTATTTT.

This clone was picked up one time. CDR3 amino acids: CASSRTGTTYGYTF. The DNA for the CDR3 is TGTGCCAGCAGCCGGACAGGAACTACCTATGGCTACACCTTC. The chain combines TRBV5-5 with TRBJ1-2; TRBD1 matches at 7 bases. This CDR3 has 14 amino acids. J gave up 4 bases and V 4 bases, and 7 bases lay outside the gene matches. Germline CDR1 is SGHKS and CDR2 is YYEKEE (reference sequence).

The chain couples TRBV12-5 to TRBJ1-6; no firm D call. Germline V gene sequence: CDR1 LGHNT, CDR2 FRNRAP. V was pared by 0 bases and J by 5 bases, with 8 bases between. CDR3 length: 15 residues. The chain's CDR3 is CASGLVNSDNSPLHF. CDR3 in DNA: TGTGCTAGTGGTTTGGTAAACAGTGATAATTCACCCCTCCACTTT.

This chain joins TRBV18 and TRBJ2-7, with 8 nucleotides matching TRBD1. Germline CDR1 reads KGHSH; CDR2 reads LQKENI. This CDR3 is built from 13 residues. The junction had 5 bases not matched to a gene; V was cut back by 4 bases and J by 6 bases. CDR3 protein: CASSRGQGGEQYF. The DNA of the CDR3 is TGTGCCAGCTCACGCGGACAGGGAGGCGAGCAGTACTTC.

This clone appeared once. The rearrangement uses TRBV4-2 and TRBJ1-2; the match to TRBD1 covers 8 bases. The germline gives CDR1 LGHNA, CDR2 YNFKEQ. This CDR3 contains 15 residues. Unmatched junction bases numbered 9, after V lost 1 base and J lost 8 bases. The CDR3 nucleotides read TGTGCCAGCAGCCAAGGTTCAGGGGGCGTTAAGGGCTACACCTTC. Encoded protein: CASSQGSGGVKGYTF.

This clone was recorded only once. The chain joins TRBV18 to TRBJ1-2; D gene uncertain. The CDR3 extends over 15 amino acids. Trimming left V 0 bases short and J 2 bases short, with 10 bases between. CDR1 and CDR2 (germline): KGHSH, LQKENI. CDR3 sequence (DNA): TGTGCCAGCTCACCACCGTACTACAAGAACTATGGCTACACCTTC. It codes for CASSPPYYKNYGYTF.

In regard to this clone: Its ends do not fully match the called genes, so a read error is possible. The chain employs TRBV4-2 and TRBJ2-1; 11 nucleotides line up with TRBD2. CDR3 length equals 16 residues. The V gene's germline CDR1 is LGHNA and CDR2 YNFKEQ. CDR3 loop: CASSRVASGRFDEQFF. For the CDR3, the DNA is TGTGCCAGCAGCCGAGTTGCTAGCGGGAGGTTCGATGAGCAATTCTTC.

The chain carries TRBV28 and TRBJ1-2, with TRBD1 identical over 8 bases. V lost 5 bases and J lost 4; bases outside the gene matches: 15. Germline CDR1 reads MDHEN; CDR2 reads SYDVKM. The CDR3 loop spans 17 amino acids. CDR3 region: CASSPLPGQVQRYGYTF. The CDR3 DNA reads TGTGCCAGCAGTCCACTCCCGGGACAGGTACAACGCTATGGCTACACCTTC.